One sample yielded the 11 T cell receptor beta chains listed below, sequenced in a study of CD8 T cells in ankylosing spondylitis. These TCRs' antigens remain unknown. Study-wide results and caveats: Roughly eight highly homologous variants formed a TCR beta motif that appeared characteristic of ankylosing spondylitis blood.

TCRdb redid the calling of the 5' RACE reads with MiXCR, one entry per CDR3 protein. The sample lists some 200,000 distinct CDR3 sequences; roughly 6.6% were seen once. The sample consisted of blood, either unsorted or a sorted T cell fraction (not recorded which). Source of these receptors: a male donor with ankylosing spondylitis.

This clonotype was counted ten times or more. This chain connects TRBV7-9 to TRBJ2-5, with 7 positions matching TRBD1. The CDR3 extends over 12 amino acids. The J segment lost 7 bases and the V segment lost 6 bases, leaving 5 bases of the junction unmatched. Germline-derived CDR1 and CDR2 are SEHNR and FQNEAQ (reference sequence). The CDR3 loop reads CASSTGVGTQYF. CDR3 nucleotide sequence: TGTGCCAGCAGTACAGGGGTGGGGACCCAGTACTTC.

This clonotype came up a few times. The CDR3 spells CSARDWGDRGGSYEQYF. CDR3 sequence (DNA): TGCAGTGCTAGAGATTGGGGGGACAGAGGTGGGTCCTACGAGCAGTACTTC. V and J are TRBV20-1 and TRBJ2-7; a possible D gene is TRBD1 (7 bases). Germline V gene sequence: CDR1 DFQATT, CDR2 SNEGSKA (reference sequence). V lost 0 bases to trimming and J lost 1 base, with 19 bases between them. The CDR3 contains 17 residues.

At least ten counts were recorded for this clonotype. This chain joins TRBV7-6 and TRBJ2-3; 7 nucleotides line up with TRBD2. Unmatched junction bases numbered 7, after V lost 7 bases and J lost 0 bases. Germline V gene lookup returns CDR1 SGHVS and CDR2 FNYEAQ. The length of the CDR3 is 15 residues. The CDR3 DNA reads TGTGCCAGCACCCCCTCAGCGGGAAGCACAGATACGCAGTATTTT. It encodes CASTPSAGSTDTQYF. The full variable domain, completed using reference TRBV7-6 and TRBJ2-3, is GAGVSQSPRYKVTKRGQDVALRCDPISGHVSLYWYRQALGQGPEFLTYFNYEAQQDKSGLPNDRFSAERPEGSISTLTIQRTEQRDSAMYRCASTPSAGSTDTQYFGPGTRLTVL.

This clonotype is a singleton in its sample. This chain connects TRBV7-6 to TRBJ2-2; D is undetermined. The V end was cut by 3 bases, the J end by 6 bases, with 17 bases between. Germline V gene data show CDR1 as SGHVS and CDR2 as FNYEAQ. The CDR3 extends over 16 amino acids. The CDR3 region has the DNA TGTGCCAGCAGCTTCAAAATCGAACAATTGTCCGGGGAGCTGTTTTTT. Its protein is CASSFKIEQLSGELFF.

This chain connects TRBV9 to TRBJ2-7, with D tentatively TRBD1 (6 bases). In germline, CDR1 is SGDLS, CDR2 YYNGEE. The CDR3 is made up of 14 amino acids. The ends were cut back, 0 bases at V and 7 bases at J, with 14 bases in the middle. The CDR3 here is CASSVGDTREEQYF. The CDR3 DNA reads TGTGCCAGCAGCGTAGGGGACACAAGGGAGGAGCAGTACTTC.

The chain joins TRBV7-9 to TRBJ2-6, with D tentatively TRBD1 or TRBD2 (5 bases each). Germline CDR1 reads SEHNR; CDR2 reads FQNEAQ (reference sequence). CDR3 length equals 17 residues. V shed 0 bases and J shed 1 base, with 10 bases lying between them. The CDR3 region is CASSLAGDLSGANVLTF. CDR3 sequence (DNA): TGTGCCAGCAGCTTAGCAGGGGACCTATCTGGGGCCAACGTCCTGACTTTC.

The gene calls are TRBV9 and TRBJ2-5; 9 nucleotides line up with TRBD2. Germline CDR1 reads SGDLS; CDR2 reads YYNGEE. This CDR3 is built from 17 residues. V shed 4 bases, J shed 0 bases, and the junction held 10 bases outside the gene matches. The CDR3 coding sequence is TGTGCCAGCAGCCCAGGGACGCTAGCGGGGTACCAAGAGACCCAGTACTTC. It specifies CASSPGTLAGYQETQYF.

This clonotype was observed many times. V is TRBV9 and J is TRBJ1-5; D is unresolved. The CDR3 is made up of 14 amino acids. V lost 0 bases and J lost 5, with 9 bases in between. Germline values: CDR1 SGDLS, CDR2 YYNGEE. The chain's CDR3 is CASSVVPSDQPQHF. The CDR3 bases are TGTGCCAGCAGCGTAGTACCATCCGATCAGCCCCAGCATTTT.

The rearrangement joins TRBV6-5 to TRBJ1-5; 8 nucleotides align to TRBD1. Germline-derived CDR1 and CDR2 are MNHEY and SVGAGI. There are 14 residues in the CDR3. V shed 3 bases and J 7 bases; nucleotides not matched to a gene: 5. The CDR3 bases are TGTGCCAGCAGTTATTCGGACAGGGCACAGCCCCAGCATTTT. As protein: CASSYSDRAQPQHF.

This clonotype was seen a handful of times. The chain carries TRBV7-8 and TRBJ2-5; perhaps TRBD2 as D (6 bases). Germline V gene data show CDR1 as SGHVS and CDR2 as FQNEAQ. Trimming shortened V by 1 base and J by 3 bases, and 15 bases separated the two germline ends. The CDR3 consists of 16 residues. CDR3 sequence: CASSLGGDPTKETQYF. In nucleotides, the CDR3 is TGTGCCAGCAGCTTAGGCGGGGACCCCACTAAAGAGACCCAGTACTTC.

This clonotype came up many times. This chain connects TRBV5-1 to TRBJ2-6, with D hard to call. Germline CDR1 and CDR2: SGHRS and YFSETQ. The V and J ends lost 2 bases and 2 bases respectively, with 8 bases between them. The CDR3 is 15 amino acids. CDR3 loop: CASSFEAAGANVLTF. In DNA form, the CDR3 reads TGCGCCAGCAGCTTTGAGGCAGCTGGGGCCAACGTCCTGACTTTC.